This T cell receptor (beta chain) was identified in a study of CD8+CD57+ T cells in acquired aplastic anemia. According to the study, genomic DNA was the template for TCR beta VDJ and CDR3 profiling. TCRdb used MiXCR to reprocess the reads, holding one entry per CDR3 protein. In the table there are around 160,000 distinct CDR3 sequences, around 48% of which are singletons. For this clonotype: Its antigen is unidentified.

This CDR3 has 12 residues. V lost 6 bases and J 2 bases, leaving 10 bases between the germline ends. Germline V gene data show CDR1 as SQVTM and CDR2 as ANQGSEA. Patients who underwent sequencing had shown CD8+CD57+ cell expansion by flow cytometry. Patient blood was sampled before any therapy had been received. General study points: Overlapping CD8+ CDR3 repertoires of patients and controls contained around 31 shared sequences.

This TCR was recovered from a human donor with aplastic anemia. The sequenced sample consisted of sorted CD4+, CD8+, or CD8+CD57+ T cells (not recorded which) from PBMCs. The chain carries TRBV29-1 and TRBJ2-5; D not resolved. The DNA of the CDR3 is TGCAGCGTCGGCCGCGGACAAGAGACCCAGTACTTC. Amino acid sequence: CSVGRGQETQYF.